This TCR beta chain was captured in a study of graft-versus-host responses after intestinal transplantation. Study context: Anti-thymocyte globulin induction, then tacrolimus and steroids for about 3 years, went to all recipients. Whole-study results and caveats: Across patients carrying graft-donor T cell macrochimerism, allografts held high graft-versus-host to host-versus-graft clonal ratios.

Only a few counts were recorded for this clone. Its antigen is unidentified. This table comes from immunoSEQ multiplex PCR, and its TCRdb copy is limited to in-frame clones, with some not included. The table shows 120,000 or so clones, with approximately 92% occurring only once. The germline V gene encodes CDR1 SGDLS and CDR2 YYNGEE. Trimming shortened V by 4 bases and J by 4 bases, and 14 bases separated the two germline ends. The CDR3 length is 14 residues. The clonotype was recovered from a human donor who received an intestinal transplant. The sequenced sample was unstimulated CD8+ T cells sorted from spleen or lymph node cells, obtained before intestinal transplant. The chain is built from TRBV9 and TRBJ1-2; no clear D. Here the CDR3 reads CASSPSGGSYGYTF. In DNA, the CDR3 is TGTGCCAGCAGCCCCTCTGGAGGGAGCTATGGCTACACCTTC.